Described below is a single T cell receptor beta chain sequence and its context. The source of the sample is a study of blood T cell repertoires in COVID-19. On the study more broadly: Samples came from the United States, Italy and Spain, spanning acute and convalescent COVID-19. In each case, the material was cDNA or gDNA derived from T cells, B-cell-depleted T cells, or PBMCs.

Source study methods: Amplifying reference gene primers gave estimates of nucleated cell counts. Assay: immunoSEQ multiplex PCR; the TCRdb copy retains only in-frame clones and omits some. The DNA was the basis for D and trimming; V, J and clone size are from that table. The repertoire holds 250,000 to 300,000 clones, with roughly 89% as singletons. V was pared by 1 base and J by 4 bases, with 8 bases between. Germline CDR1 and CDR2: LGHDT and YNNKEL (reference sequence). The CDR3 spans 14 residues. Sequenced: peripheral blood. The sequence derives from a woman in her 40s who had recovered from COVID-19. The chain joins TRBV3-1 (or the pseudogene TRBV3-2) to TRBJ2-1, with a tentative D call TRBD2 (6 bases). The CDR3 DNA follows: TGTGCCAGCAGCCAAGGCAGCGGGTACAATGAGCAGTTCTTC. Residues: CASSQGSGYNEQFF.